This T cell receptor beta chain was identified during a study of blood T cell repertoires in COVID-19. Across the study: From the United States, Italy and Spain came samples of acute and convalescent COVID-19. Sample material is recorded as cDNA or gDNA derived from T cells, B-cell-depleted T cells, or PBMCs.

The Seattle site enrolled patients during active infection and followed them longitudinally. Original processing notes: Amplifying reference gene primers gave estimates of nucleated cell counts. The repertoire was sequenced with immunoSEQ multiplex PCR; TCRdb's copy has only in-frame clones and lacks some. Clonal size and the V and J genes are those of that table, whereas D and trimming came from the DNA. Of 140,000 to 150,000 clones in the sample, approximately 83% were seen once. The CDR3 extends over 16 amino acids. Per germline, CDR1 LNHDA and CDR2 SQIVND (reference sequence). V lost 4 bases and J lost 5; bases outside the gene matches: 13.

The clonotype originates from a woman aged 60-75 years with COVID-19, enrolled during active disease. The sequenced sample consisted of peripheral blood. The chain is built from TRBV19 and TRBJ2-7, with TRBD1 matching 8 bases. The CDR3 loop is CASSTPIGTGHHEQYF. Here the CDR3 DNA reads TGTGCCAGTAGTACCCCCATCGGGACAGGTCACCACGAGCAGTACTTC.